This T cell receptor beta chain was recorded in a study of cytomegalovirus exposure and HLA in healthy donors. Separate from the approximately 600-subject first cohort was the approximately 130-subject validation cohort, to which the donors belonged. The CDR3 extends over 16 amino acids. CDR1 SGHNT and CDR2 YYREEE come from the germline V gene (reference sequence). After removal of 3 bases from V and 0 bases from J, the junction contained 4 bases not matched to a gene. A note on this clone: Its specificity is not known.

Overall study findings and caveats: According to the study, roughly 160 TCR beta chains were cytomegalovirus-associated. High sensitivity and specificity were reportedly achieved when the classifier diagnosed cytomegalovirus status. A few of the chains that were CMV-associated were confirmed in vitro to be specific for CMV antigens.

Measured with immunoSEQ multiplex PCR; TCRdb has only the in-frame clones, and not every one. This table has 150,000 to 200,000 clones, more than 70% appearing once. Sequencing was done on a sample of PBMCs. This chain joins TRBV5-4 and TRBJ2-1; 9 bases match TRBD1. This clonotype was obtained from a man younger than 30 in good health and CMV-seronegative. CDR3 in DNA: TGTGCCAGCAGCTACTCGACAGGGGGCTCCTACAATGAGCAGTTCTTC. This sequence encodes CASSYSTGGSYNEQFF.